This note documents a single T cell receptor beta chain sequence. The antigen is undetermined. A much larger clone differs from this one at a single base, so this may be a read error. This CDR3 fails to terminate in the conserved phenylalanine or tryptophan, so it likely reflects a read error. This sample is part of a study of CD8+CD57+ T cells in acquired aplastic anemia. Whole-study context: Sorted CD4+ and CD8+ cells yielded DNA averaging around 3.2 ug. General study results and limits: Between patients and controls, about 31 CD8+ CDR3 sequences were found in common. Controls and patients did not differ significantly in CD8+ Simpson's diversity.

Germline V gene lookup returns CDR1 SGHRS and CDR2 YFSETQ. There are 16 residues in the CDR3. TCR beta VDJ and CDR3 profiling used genomic DNA as template. TCRdb independently ran MiXCR on the reads; one entry per CDR3 protein. Of 250,000 to 350,000 distinct CDR3 sequences in the sample, 50% to 70% are singletons; the top ten hold under 8.5%. The clonotype originates from a human donor with severe aplastic anemia or a healthy control (not recorded which). Sample: sorted CD4+, CD8+, or CD8+CD57+ T cells (not recorded which) from PBMCs. V gene TRBV5-1 combines with J gene TRBJ2-7; TRBD2 matches at 9 bases. The DNA end is a closer match to TRBJ2-5, so the J assignment may be wrong. The CDR3, as DNA: TGCGCCAGCAGCTTGGAGCTAGCGGGGAGGCGAGAGACCCAGTACCTC. This codes for CASSLELAGRRETQYL.